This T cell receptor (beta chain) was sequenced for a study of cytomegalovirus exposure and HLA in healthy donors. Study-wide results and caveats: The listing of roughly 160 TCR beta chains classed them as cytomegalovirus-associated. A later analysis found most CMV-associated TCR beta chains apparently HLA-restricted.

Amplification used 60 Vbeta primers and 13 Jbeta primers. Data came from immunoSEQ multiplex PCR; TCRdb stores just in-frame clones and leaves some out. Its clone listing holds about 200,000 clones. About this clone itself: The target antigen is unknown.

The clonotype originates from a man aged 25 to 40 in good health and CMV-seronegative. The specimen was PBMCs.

The DNA of the CDR3 is TGTGCTAGTGGAGGAGGGCAGTGGGCGAACACTGAAGCTTTCTTT. Translation: CASGGGQWANTEAFF. This rearrangement joins TRBV12-5 to TRBJ1-1; no reliable D call. The CDR3 has 15 amino acids. V dropped 6 bases and J dropped 1 base, with 15 bases sitting between them. CDR1 LGHNT and CDR2 FRNRAP come from the germline V gene.